This T cell receptor beta chain was identified in a study of blood T cell repertoires in COVID-19. Study background: COVID-19 samples collected from the United States, Italy and Spain covered acute and convalescent phases. Sample material is recorded as cDNA or gDNA derived from T cells, B-cell-depleted T cells, or PBMCs.

Authors' processing steps: Researchers report that nucleated cell counts were estimated from reference gene primer amplification. Method: immunoSEQ multiplex PCR; TCRdb's copy keeps in-frame clones and lacks some. That table gives V, J and clone size, and the DNA gave D and trimming. The sample carries around 82,000 clones, about nine tenths recorded once. Germline V lookup: CDR1 LGHDT, CDR2 YNNKEL (reference sequence). The CDR3 is 14 amino acids. Trimming removed 0 bases from V and 6 bases from J, with 11 bases in between. The sequencing input was peripheral blood. The V and J genes are TRBV3-1 (or the pseudogene TRBV3-2) and TRBJ1-2; D gene unclear. The TCR sequence derives from a man in his 70s with active or convalescent COVID-19. CDR3 region: CASSQEWRVDGYTF. The CDR3 coding sequence is TGTGCCAGCAGCCAAGAATGGAGGGTCGATGGCTACACCTTC.